This is a list of T cell receptor beta chains from one sample in a study of cytomegalovirus exposure and HLA in healthy donors. Sequencing was performed with immunoSEQ multiplex PCR; in TCRdb, only in-frame clones are kept and a portion is missing. The table records under 200,000 clones, approximately 81% of them present only once. Sequencing input: PBMCs. These receptors were collected from a man under 40 in good health and CMV-seronegative. CDR3s include the opening cysteine and the closing phenylalanine or tryptophan. A D gene is named only where the DNA matches it firmly. Clone size is shown for a subset of rows, as once, few, many or a class of expanded clone.

clone size	D gene	V gene	J gene	CDR3 DNA	CDR3 protein
-	-	TRBV10-1	TRBJ2-5	TGCGCCAGCAGTGCGAGTGGGGCGCAAGAGACCCAGTACTTC	CASSASGAQETQYF
-	-	TRBV30	TRBJ1-4	TGTGCCTGGAATCAGGGCAGGAGAAATGAAAAACTGTTTTTT	CAWNQGRRNEKLFF
-	-	TRBV5-6	TRBJ1-2	TGTGCCAGCAGCTCGGCAGGAAACTATGGCTACACCTTC	CASSSAGNYGYTF
-	TRBD1	TRBV4-3	TRBJ1-4	TGCGCCAGCAGCCGGCGGGGGACAGGGGATGAAAAACTGTTTTTT	CASSRRGTGDEKLFF
-	-	TRBV2	TRBJ2-3	TGTGCCAGTCGAGGGAGCACAGATACGCAGTATTTT	CASRGSTDTQYF
-	TRBD2	TRBV6-5	TRBJ2-1	TGTGCCAGCAGTTACTCGAAACTAGCGGGAGGCTATGAGCAGTTCTTC	CASSYSKLAGGYEQFF
-	-	TRBV7-9	TRBJ1-2	TGTGCCAGCAGCCCTACAGGCACTAACTATGGCTACACCTTC	CASSPTGTNYGYTF
-	TRBD1	TRBV18	TRBJ1-6	TGTGCCAGCTCACGCAACAGGGGGCGAGAAAATTCACCCCTCCACTTT	CASSRNRGRENSPLHF
-	-	TRBV6-5	TRBJ1-3	TGTGCCAGCAGTTCCGGAAGGGGCAGGGACACCATATATTTT	CASSSGRGRDTIYF
-	-	TRBV19	TRBJ1-5	TGTGCCAGTAGGCAAAGGAGGGAGTACGACACCCGCACGGGTCAGCCCCAGCATTTT	CASRQRREYDTRTGQPQHF
-	TRBD2	TRBV7-2	TRBJ2-7	TGTGCCAGCAGCTTAGAGAGCGGGGGGGGCTACGAGCAGTACTTC	CASSLESGGGYEQYF
-	-	TRBV4-2	TRBJ2-7	TGTGCCAGCAGCCAAGGGCGGGCCCACTCCTACGAGCAGTACTTC	CASSQGRAHSYEQYF
few	-	TRBV7-9	TRBJ2-1	TGTGCCAGCAGCTTGTCGGGGAGATACAATGAGCAGTTCTTC	CASSLSGRYNEQFF
-	-	TRBV11-2	TRBJ1-1	TGTGCCAGCAGCTTATCCAAGAACACTGAAGCTTTCTTT	CASSLSKNTEAFF
-	TRBD2	TRBV19	TRBJ2-1	TGTGCCAGTAGTAGGGGACTAGCGGGAGGATCGGACAATGAGCAGTTCTTC	CASSRGLAGGSDNEQFF
-	TRBD1	TRBV6-5	TRBJ2-1	TGTGCCAGCAGTTACTCAGGGACAGTCTCCTACAATGAGCAGTTCTTC	CASSYSGTVSYNEQFF
-	-	TRBV7-9	TRBJ1-1	TGTTCCAGCGGTCTGCAGTCAGGGAGGGAAAACACTGAAGCTTTCTTT	CSSGLQSGRENTEAFF
once	TRBD2	TRBV7-9	TRBJ2-3	TGTGCCAGCAGCTTAGCGGCGGGAGGGGCAGATACGCAGTATTTT	CASSLAAGGADTQYF
-	-	TRBV2	TRBJ2-3	TGTGCCAGCAGTGCCCCTAATCCTAGCACAGATACGCAGTATTTT	CASSAPNPSTDTQYF
-	-	TRBV19	TRBJ1-2	TGTGCCAGTAGTCCTGGACCAGGGGGCTACACCTTC	CASSPGPGGYTF
-	-	TRBV5-1	TRBJ2-3	TGCGCCAGCAGCTTGGTTGATAGCACTCACACAGATACGCAGTATTTT	CASSLVDSTHTDTQYF
-	-	TRBV9	TRBJ2-2	TGTGCCAGCAGCGTATTGGGACACAACACCGGGGAGCTGTTTTTT	CASSVLGHNTGELFF
-	TRBD1	TRBV19	TRBJ1-5	TGTGCCAGTAGTATAAAGACAGGGAGGAATCAGCCCCAGCATTTT	CASSIKTGRNQPQHF
-	TRBD1	TRBV28	TRBJ1-5	TGTGCCAGCAGTGCAACCGGGACAGGGGTCGGGCAGCCCCAGCATTTT	CASSATGTGVGQPQHF
-	TRBD2	TRBV11-2	TRBJ2-1	TGTGCCAGCAGCAATCCTAGCGGGGGGGGATGCAATGAGCAGTTCTTC	CASSNPSGGGCNEQFF